Listed below are T cell receptor beta chains from one sample, sequenced in a study of T-cell memory formation after mild COVID-19. TCRdb processed the 5' RACE reads anew with MiXCR; each CDR3 protein has one entry. The table includes about 560,000 distinct CDR3 sequences, about 20% detected once. Material: PBMCs or a T cell subset sorted from them (not recorded which). Receptors were obtained from an adult woman who had mild COVID-19 (a few samples of this study predate the infection). Cell type and time point are not known. CDR3s include the opening cysteine and the closing phenylalanine or tryptophan. The order of the fields is CDR3 protein, CDR3 DNA, clone size, J gene, V gene, D gene. A D gene is named only where the DNA matches it firmly. Size is stated for part of the rows, as once, few or many counts, or as a class when the clone is expanded.

CSVEFRGGGGYTF TGCAGCGTTGAATTCCGGGGGGGTGGAGGCTACACCTTC - TRBJ1-2 TRBV29-1 -
CASSRGTSAGEETQYF TGTGCCAGCAGCCGTGGGACGTCGGCTGGGGAAGAGACCCAGTACTTC - TRBJ2-5 TRBV7-9 -
CASSPEARGLAGGPVFELFF TGCGCCAGCAGCCCCGAAGCCCGAGGGTTGGCAGGGGGCCCGGTGTTCGAGCTGTTTTTT few TRBJ2-2 TRBV4-1 TRBD1
CSGRQAETQYF TGCAGCGGGCGGCAGGCGGAGACCCAGTACTTC few TRBJ2-5 TRBV29-1 -
CASSLGRRGTEAFF TGTGCCAGCAGCTTAGGGCGAAGGGGCACTGAAGCTTTCTTT few TRBJ1-1 TRBV5-6 -
CSVAGEYSNQPQHF TGCAGCGTTGCTGGGGAATATAGCAATCAGCCCCAGCATTTT few TRBJ1-5 TRBV29-1 -
CASSTGTGTAEAFF TGTGCCAGCAGTACTGGGACAGGGACGGCTGAAGCTTTCTTT - TRBJ1-1 TRBV6-2/TRBV6-3 TRBD1
CASSLVLAYNEQFF TGTGCCAGCAGCTTAGTCCTAGCCTACAATGAGCAGTTCTTC - TRBJ2-1 TRBV11-2 -
CASSFHRQGANYGYTF TGTGCCAGCAGTTTTCATCGACAGGGTGCCAACTATGGCTACACCTTC - TRBJ1-2 TRBV12-3/TRBV12-4 TRBD1
CASSAGQGALNEQYF TGTGCCAGCAGTGCCGGTCAGGGGGCTCTCAACGAGCAGTACTTC - TRBJ2-7 TRBV2 TRBD1
CASSLAGTSGSYEQYF TGTGCCAGCAGCTTGGCTGGGACTAGCGGTTCCTACGAGCAGTACTTC many TRBJ2-7 TRBV7-9 TRBD2
CASSLLTVPYEQYF TGTGCCAGCAGTTTACTCACGGTACCCTACGAGCAGTACTTC - TRBJ2-7 TRBV28 -
CASSTARAGGRGNIQYF TGTGCCAGTAGTACGGCGCGGGCGGGAGGCCGCGGAAACATTCAGTACTTC many TRBJ2-4 TRBV19 TRBD2
CASSLGQLSNEKLFF TGTGCCAGCAGCTTGGGACAGCTATCTAATGAAAAACTGTTTTTT - TRBJ1-4 TRBV7-9 TRBD1
CASSPTSFNEQFF TGTGCCAGCAGCCCAACTAGCTTCAATGAGCAGTTCTTC - TRBJ2-1 TRBV7-9 -